Listed here are 5 T cell receptor beta chains from one sample, sequenced in a study of cytomegalovirus exposure and HLA in healthy donors. It was with 60 Vbeta and 13 Jbeta primers that the PCR ran. Libraries were prepared by immunoSEQ multiplex PCR; TCRdb keeps only in-frame clonotypes and omits some of them. The sample consists of around 50,000 clones, around three quarters of them appearing once. Sequencing input: PBMCs. Receptors were obtained from a man aged 25 to 45 in good health and CMV-seropositive.

The chain combines TRBV2 with TRBJ2-5; unclear D gene. The V gene lost 1 base and the J gene lost 2 bases, with 8 bases spanning the gap. The CDR3 runs to 14 residues. CDR1 and CDR2 from the germline V gene are SNHLY and FYNNEI. CDR3 sequence reads: CASSEGRLQETQYF. The CDR3 DNA reads as TGTGCCAGCAGTGAAGGGCGGCTACAAGAGACCCAGTACTTC.

V is TRBV4-1 and J is TRBJ2-7, with a weak D call TRBD2 (6 bases). The CDR3 runs 14 residues. V dropped 3 bases and J dropped 2 bases, with 11 bases sitting between them. CDR1 is MGHRA, CDR2 YSYEKL, per germline. CDR3 protein: CASSHWGDAYEQYF. CDR3 coding DNA: TGCGCCAGCAGCCATTGGGGGGACGCCTACGAGCAGTACTTC.

This clone was counted only a few times. V gene TRBV6-6 combines with J gene TRBJ2-1; 12 bases are shared with TRBD2. Trimming cost V 5 bases and J 6 bases; bases outside gene matches: 2. The CDR3 has 14 amino acids. Germline lookup yields CDR1 MNHNY and CDR2 SVGAGI (reference sequence). CDR3 sequence reads: CASSASGGGNEQFF. CDR3 nucleotide sequence: TGTGCCAGCAGTGCTAGCGGGGGGGGCAATGAGCAGTTCTTC.

A note on this clone: Mismatch with germline at one junction end may stem from a read error. This chain uses TRBV18 with TRBJ2-7; 9 bases map to TRBD1. Germline CDR1 is KGHSH and CDR2 is LQKENI. CDR3 length: 17 amino acids. In nucleotides, the CDR3 is TGTGCCAGCTCCCCACCCCCCGGGACAGGGTTCTCCTACGAGCAGTACTTC. Amino acids: CASSPPPGTGFSYEQYF.

The chain uses TRBV12-5 and TRBJ2-5; D may be TRBD1 (6 bases). This CDR3 region has 15 residues. Germline V gene sequence: CDR1 LGHNT, CDR2 FRNRAP. V was trimmed by 0 bases and J by 1 base, leaving 9 bases between them. The CDR3 here is CASGLVLQGQETQYF. The CDR3 DNA reads as TGTGCTAGTGGTTTGGTGTTACAGGGCCAAGAGACCCAGTACTTC.